Presented here are 9 T cell receptor beta chains from one specimen sequenced in a study of blood T cells in healthy people across ages. Primers used in a second PCR of roughly 6 to 11 cycles were a sample-barcoded 5' primer and a J-beta primer mix. Via MiXCR, TCRdb re-called the 5' RACE reads, giving one row per CDR3 protein. The sample includes more than 600,000 distinct CDR3 sequences, 20% to 25% of them seen just once. The same sample was also studied in work on T cells of mothers and their children.

Material: blood. The receptors stem from a boy aged 5-17 years in good health.

The rearrangement links TRBV12-3 or TRBV12-4 to TRBJ2-2; D unclear. The CDR3 loop spans 16 amino acids. The V gene lost 3 bases and the J gene lost 0 bases, with 11 bases spanning the gap. CDR3: CASSFLSSPNTGELFF. The CDR3 DNA reads TGTGCCAGCAGTTTTCTGTCCAGTCCGAACACCGGGGAGCTGTTTTTT.

The chain has TRBV2 and TRBJ2-5, with D uncertain. Germline assignment: CDR1 SNHLY and CDR2 FYNNEI. The length of the CDR3 is 13 residues. Trimming stripped 5 bases from V and 2 bases from J, with 9 bases between. The CDR3 region has the DNA TGTGCCAGCAGTCAGGAGCGACAAGAGACCCAGTACTTC. This translates into CASSQERQETQYF.

This clonotype was found a few times. The genes are TRBV12-3 or TRBV12-4 and TRBJ1-1; 9 bases agree with TRBD1. Trimming at V came to 8 bases and at J to 1 base, leaving 5 bases not matched to a gene. CDR3 length: 14 residues. The CDR3 here is CASGRDRENTEAFF. Written as DNA, the CDR3 is TGTGCCAGCGGCCGGGACAGGGAGAACACTGAAGCTTTCTTT.

This clonotype came up a few times. V gene TRBV6-4 combines with J gene TRBJ2-3; 11 bases fit TRBD2. Trimming took 0 bases from V and 4 from J; bases not matched to a gene: 3. Germline V gene data show CDR1 as MRHNA and CDR2 as SNTAGT. The CDR3 loop spans 16 amino acids. In DNA, the CDR3 is TGTGCCAGCAGTGACTCTAGCGGGGGGGCCGCAGATACGCAGTATTTT. Translating it yields CASSDSSGGAADTQYF.

J is TRBJ2-7 and V is TRBV3-1; possibly TRBD1 for D (6 bases). V lost 1 base and J 7 bases, leaving 11 bases between the germline ends. CDR1 is LGHDT, CDR2 YNNKEL, per germline (reference sequence). The CDR3 has 13 amino acids. The DNA of the CDR3 is TGTGCCAGCAGCCAAGGTCAGGGGCGTGAGCAGTACTTC. It specifies CASSQGQGREQYF.

The chain combines TRBV10-3 with TRBJ2-3; TRBD1 is a possible D gene (5 bases). Germline-derived CDR1 and CDR2 are ENHRY and SYGVKD. The CDR3 has 17 amino acids. Deletions cut 0 bases from V and 2 bases from J, with 15 bases between. The CDR3 region is CAISESKGQVNTDTQYF. CDR3 coding DNA: TGTGCCATCAGTGAGTCGAAGGGGCAGGTTAACACAGATACGCAGTATTTT.

This clonotype was detected ten times or more. The chain has TRBV12-3 or TRBV12-4 and TRBJ1-5, with D perhaps matching TRBD1 (6 bases). Trimming stripped 6 bases from V and 0 bases from J, with 6 bases between. This CDR3 spans 13 amino acids. The CDR3 is CASRQGSNQPQHF. CDR3 coding DNA: TGTGCCAGCAGACAGGGTAGCAATCAGCCCCAGCATTTT.

CDR3 amino acids: CSVVGWNTEAFF. The CDR3 bases are TGCAGCGTTGTTGGCTGGAACACTGAAGCTTTCTTT. V gene TRBV29-1 combines with J gene TRBJ1-1; D is uncertain. This CDR3 has 12 amino acids. V was clipped by 4 bases and J by 1 base, with 7 bases between them. Germline V gene data show CDR1 as SQVTM and CDR2 as ANQGSEA.

This clonotype was seen at least ten times. The CDR3 DNA reads TGCGCCAGCAGGGGGTCTATGTACCAAGAGACCCAGTACTTC. As protein: CASRGSMYQETQYF. The rearrangement uses TRBV5-1 and TRBJ2-5; unclear D gene. Germline CDR1 SGHRS, CDR2 YFSETQ. This CDR3 is 14 amino acids long. The ends were cut back, 5 bases at V and 0 bases at J, with 11 bases in the middle.